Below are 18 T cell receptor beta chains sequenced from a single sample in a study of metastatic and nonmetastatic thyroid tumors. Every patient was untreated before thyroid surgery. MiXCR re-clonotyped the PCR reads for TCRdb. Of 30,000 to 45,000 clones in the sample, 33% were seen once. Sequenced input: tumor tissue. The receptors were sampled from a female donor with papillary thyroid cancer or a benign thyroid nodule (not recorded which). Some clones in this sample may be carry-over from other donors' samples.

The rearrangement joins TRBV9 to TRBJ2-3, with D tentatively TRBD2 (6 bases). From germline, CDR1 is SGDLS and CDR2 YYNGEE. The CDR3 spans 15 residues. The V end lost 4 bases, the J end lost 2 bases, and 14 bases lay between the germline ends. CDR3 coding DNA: TGTGCCAGCAGCCCCCAGGGACTCCTCACAGATACGCAGTATTTT. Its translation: CASSPQGLLTDTQYF.

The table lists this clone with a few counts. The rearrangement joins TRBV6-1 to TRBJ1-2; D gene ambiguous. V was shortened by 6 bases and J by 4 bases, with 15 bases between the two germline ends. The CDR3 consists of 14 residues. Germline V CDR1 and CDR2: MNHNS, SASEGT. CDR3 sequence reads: CASSPTANPYGYTF. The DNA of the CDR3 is TGTGCCAGCAGCCCCACAGCTAACCCCTATGGCTACACCTTC.

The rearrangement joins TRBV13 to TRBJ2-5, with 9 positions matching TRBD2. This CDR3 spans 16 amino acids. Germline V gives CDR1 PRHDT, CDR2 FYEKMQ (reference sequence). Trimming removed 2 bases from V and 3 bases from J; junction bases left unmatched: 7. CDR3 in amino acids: CASSLMAGGPEETQYF. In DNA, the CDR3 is TGTGCCAGCAGCTTAATGGCGGGAGGGCCGGAAGAGACCCAGTACTTC.

The CDR3 loop reads CASSSGGWTGESGANVLTF. The CDR3 DNA sequence: TGTGCCAGCAGCTCGGGCGGCTGGACAGGGGAGTCTGGGGCCAACGTCCTGACTTTC. The chain combines TRBV11-2 with TRBJ2-6; TRBD1 matches 9 bases. Unmatched junction bases numbered 11, after V lost 4 bases and J lost 1 base. This CDR3 is built from 19 residues. The germline gives CDR1 SGHAT, CDR2 FQNNGV.

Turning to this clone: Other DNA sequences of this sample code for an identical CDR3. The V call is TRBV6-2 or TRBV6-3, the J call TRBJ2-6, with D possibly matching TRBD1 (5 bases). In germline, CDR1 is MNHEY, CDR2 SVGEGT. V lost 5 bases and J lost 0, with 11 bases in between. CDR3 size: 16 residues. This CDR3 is CASSPTGGSGANVLTF. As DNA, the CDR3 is TGTGCCAGCAGTCCTACAGGTGGCTCTGGGGCCAACGTCCTGACTTTC.

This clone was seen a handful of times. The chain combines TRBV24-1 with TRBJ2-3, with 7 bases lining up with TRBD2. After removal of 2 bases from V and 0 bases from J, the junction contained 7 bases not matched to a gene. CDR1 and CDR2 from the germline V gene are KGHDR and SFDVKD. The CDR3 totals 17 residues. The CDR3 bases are TGTGCCACCAGTGATTCGTCTTCGGGAGGTAGCACAGATACGCAGTATTTT. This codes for CATSDSSSGGSTDTQYF.

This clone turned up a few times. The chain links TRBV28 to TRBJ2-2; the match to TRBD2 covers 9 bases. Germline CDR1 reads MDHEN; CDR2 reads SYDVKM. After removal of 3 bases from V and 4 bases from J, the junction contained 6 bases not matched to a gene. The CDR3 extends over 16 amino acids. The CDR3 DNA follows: TGTGCCAGCAGTTTTCAGCGGGAGGACCCCACCGGGGAGCTGTTTTTT. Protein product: CASSFQREDPTGELFF.

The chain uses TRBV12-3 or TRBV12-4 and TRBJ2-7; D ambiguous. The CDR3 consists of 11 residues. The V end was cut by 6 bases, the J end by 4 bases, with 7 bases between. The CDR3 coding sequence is TGTGCCAGCAGCCCCGGTTACGAGCAGTACTTC. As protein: CASSPGYEQYF.

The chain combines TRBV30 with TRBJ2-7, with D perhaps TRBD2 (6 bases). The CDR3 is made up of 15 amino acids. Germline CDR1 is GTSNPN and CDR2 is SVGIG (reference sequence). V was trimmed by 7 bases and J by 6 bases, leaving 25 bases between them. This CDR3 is CASSWGVYFTSEQYF. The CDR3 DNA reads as TGTGCCTCCTCCTGGGGGGTTTACTTTACGTCCGAGCAGTACTTC.

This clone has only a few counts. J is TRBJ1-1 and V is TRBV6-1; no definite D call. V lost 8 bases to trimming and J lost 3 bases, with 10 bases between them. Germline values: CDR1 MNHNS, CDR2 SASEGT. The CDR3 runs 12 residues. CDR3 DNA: TGTGCCAGCGGAGTTGAAGACACTGAAGCTTTCTTT. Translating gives CASGVEDTEAFF.

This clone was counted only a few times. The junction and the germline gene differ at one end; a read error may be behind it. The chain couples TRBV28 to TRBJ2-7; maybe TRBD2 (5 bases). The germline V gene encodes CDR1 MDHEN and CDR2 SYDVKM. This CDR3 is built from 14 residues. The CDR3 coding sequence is TGCGCCAGCGGAACTTTCCCGGCGACCTACGAGCAGTACTTC. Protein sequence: CASGTFPATYEQYF.

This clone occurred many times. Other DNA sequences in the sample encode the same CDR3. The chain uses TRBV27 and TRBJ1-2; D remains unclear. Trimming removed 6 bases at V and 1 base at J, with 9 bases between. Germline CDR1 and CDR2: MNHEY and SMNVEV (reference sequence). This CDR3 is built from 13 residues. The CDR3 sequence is CASSFEGNYGYTF. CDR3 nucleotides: TGTGCCAGCAGCTTCGAGGGTAACTATGGCTACACCTTC.

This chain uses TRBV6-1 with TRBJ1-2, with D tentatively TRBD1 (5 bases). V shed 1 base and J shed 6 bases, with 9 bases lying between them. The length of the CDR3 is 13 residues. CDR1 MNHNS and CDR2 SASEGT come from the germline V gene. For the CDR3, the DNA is TGTGCCAGCAGTGAAGGGTGGGGGAATGGCTACACCTTC. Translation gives CASSEGWGNGYTF.

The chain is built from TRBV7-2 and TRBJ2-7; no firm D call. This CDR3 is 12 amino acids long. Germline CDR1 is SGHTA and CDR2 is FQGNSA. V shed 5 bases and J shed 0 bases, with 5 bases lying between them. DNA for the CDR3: TGTGCCAGCAGCCACTACTCCTACGAGCAGTACTTC. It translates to CASSHYSYEQYF.

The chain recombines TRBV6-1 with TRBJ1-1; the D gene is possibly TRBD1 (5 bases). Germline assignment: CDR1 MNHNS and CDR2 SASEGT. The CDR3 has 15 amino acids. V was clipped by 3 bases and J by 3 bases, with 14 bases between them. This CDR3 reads CASSEKTGQYTEAFF. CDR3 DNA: TGTGCCAGCAGTGAGAAAACTGGACAATACACTGAAGCTTTCTTT.

CDR3 sequence reads: CSAAGTGSSYEQYF. Written as DNA, the CDR3 is TGCAGTGCTGCCGGGACAGGGTCTTCCTACGAGCAGTACTTC. This sequence joins TRBV20-1 and TRBJ2-7; 9 positions agree with TRBD1. The ends lost 5 bases at V and 1 base at J; junction bases unmatched: 6. Germline-derived CDR1 and CDR2 are DFQATT and SNEGSKA (reference sequence). This CDR3 comprises 14 residues.

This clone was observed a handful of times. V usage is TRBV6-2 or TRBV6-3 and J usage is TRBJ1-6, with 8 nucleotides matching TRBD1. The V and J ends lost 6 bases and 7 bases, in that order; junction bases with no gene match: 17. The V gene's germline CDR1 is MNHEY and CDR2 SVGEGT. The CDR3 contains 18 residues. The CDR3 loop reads CASRPARQGMFLNSPLHF. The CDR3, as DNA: TGTGCCAGCAGGCCCGCCCGACAGGGGATGTTTCTAAATTCACCCCTCCACTTT.

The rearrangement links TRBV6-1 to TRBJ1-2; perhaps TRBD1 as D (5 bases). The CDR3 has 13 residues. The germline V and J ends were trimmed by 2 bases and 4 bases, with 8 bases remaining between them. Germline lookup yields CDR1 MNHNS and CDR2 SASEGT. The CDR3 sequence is CASSEMRGYGYTF. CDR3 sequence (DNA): TGTGCCAGCAGTGAAATGAGGGGCTATGGCTACACCTTC.